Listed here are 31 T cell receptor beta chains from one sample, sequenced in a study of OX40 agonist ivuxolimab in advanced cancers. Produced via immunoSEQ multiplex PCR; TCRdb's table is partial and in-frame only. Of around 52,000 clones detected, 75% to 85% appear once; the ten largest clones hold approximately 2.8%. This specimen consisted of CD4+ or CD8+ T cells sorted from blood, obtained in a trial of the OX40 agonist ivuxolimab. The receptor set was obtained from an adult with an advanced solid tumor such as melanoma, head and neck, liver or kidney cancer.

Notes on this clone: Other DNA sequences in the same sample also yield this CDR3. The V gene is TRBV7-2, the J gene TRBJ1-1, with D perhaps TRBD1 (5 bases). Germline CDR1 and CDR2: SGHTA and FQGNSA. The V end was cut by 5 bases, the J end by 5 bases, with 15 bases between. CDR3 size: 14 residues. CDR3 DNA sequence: TGTGCCAGCAGCCCGACGAGGGGTCGGACTGAAGCTTTCTTT. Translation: CASSPTRGRTEAFF.

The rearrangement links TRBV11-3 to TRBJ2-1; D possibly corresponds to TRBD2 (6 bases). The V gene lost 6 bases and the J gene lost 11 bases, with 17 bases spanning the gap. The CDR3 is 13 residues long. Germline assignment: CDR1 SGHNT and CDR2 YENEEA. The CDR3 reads CASSLTLAGQQFF. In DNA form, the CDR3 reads TGTGCCAGCAGTCTCACGCTCGCGGGACAGCAGTTCTTC.

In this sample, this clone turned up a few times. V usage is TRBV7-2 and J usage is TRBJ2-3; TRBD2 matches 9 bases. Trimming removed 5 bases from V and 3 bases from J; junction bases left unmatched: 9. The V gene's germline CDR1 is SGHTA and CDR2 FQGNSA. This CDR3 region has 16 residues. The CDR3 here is CASSPPRTSATDTQYF. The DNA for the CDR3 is TGTGCCAGCAGCCCTCCAAGGACTAGCGCGACAGATACGCAGTATTTT.

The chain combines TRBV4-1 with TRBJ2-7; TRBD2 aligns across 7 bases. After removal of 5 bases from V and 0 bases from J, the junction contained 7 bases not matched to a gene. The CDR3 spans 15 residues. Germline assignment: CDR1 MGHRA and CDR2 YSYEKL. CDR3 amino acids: CASSSGTTSSYEQYF. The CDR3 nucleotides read TGCGCCAGCAGCTCCGGGACTACTTCCTCCTACGAGCAGTACTTC.

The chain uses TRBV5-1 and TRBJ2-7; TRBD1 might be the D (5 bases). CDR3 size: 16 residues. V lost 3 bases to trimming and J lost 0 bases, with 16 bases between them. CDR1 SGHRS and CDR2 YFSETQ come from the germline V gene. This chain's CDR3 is CASSSSWSRDSYEQYF. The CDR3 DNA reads TGCGCCAGCAGCTCCTCCTGGAGCAGGGACTCCTACGAGCAGTACTTC.

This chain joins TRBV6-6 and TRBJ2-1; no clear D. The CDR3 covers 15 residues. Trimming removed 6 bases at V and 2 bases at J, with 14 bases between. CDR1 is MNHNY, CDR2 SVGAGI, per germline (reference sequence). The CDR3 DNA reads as TGTGCCAGCAGCCCCGGCACAATTCCCTACAATGAGCAGTTCTTC. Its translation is CASSPGTIPYNEQFF.

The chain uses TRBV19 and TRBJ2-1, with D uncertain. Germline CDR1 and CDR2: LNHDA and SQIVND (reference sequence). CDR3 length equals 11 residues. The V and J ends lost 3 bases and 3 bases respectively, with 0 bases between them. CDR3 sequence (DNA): TGTGCCAGTAGTATCTACAATGAGCAGTTCTTC. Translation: CASSIYNEQFF.

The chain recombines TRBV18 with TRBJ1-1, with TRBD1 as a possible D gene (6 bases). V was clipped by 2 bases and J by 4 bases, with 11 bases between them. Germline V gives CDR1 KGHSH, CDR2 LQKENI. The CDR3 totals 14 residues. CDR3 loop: CASSPRGASTEAFF. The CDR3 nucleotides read TGTGCCAGCTCACCAAGGGGGGCGAGCACTGAAGCTTTCTTT.

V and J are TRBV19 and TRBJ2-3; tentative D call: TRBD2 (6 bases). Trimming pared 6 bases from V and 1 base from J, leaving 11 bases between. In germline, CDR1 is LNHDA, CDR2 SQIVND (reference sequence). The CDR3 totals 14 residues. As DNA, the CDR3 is TGTGCCAGTAGCAAATCTAGCGGCACAGATACGCAGTATTTT. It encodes CASSKSSGTDTQYF.

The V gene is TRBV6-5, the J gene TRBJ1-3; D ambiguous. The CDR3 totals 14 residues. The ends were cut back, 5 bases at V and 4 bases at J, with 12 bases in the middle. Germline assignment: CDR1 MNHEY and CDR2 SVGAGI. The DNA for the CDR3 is TGTGCCAGCAGTACCACACAACAGGGAAACACCATATATTTT. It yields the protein CASSTTQQGNTIYF.

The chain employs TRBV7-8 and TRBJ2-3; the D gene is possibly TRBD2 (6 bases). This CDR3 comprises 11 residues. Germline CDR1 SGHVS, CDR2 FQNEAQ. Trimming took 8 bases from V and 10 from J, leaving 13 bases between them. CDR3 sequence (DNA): TGTGCCAGCTCGGTTGGGGGGTCGCAGTATTTT. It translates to CASSVGGSQYF.

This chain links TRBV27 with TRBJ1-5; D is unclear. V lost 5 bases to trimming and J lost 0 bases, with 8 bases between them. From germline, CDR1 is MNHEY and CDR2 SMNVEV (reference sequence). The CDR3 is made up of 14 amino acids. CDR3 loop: CASSPVFSNQPQHF. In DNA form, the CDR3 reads TGTGCCAGCAGTCCCGTATTTAGCAATCAGCCCCAGCATTTT.

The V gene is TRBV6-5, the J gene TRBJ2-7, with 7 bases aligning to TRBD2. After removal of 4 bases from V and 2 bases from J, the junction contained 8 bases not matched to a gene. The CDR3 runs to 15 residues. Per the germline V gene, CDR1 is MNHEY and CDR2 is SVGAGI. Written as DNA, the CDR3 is TGTGCCAGCAGTTCCCCCGCTAGCGGACCCTACGAGCAGTACTTC. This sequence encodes CASSSPASGPYEQYF.

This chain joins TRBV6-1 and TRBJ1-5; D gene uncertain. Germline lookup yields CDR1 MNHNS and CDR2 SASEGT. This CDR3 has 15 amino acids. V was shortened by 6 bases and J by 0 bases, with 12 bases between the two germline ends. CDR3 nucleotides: TGTGCCAGCAGAACTGTGGGATATAGCAATCAGCCCCAGCATTTT. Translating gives CASRTVGYSNQPQHF.

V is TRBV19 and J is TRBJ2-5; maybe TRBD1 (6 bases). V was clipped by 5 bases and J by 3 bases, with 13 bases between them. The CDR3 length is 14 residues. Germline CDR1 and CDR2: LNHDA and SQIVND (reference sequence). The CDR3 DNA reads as TGTGCCAGTAGTCTACAGGGTTTGGAAGAGACCCAGTACTTC. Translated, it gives CASSLQGLEETQYF.

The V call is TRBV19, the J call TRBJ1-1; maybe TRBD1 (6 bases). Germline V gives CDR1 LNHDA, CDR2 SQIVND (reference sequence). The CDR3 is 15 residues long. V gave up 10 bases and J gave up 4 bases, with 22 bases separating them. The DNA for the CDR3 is TGTGCCACCCGGGACAAGGGGCGAGGCGGCACTGAAGCTTTCTTT. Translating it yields CATRDKGRGGTEAFF.

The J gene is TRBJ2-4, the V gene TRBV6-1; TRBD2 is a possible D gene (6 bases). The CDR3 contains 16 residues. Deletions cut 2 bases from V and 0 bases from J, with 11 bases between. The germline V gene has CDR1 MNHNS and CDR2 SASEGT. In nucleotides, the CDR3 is TGTGCCAGCAGTGAACTTCTAGCGCCAGCCAAAAACATTCAGTACTTC. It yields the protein CASSELLAPAKNIQYF.

The CDR3 is CASSLSTGGEQYF. The CDR3 nucleotides are TGTGCCAGCAGCTTATCCACAGGGGGTGAGCAGTACTTC. The chain joins TRBV7-9 to TRBJ2-7, with TRBD1 identical over 8 bases. The trim removed 2 bases at V and 7 bases at J, leaving 4 bases unmatched. Germline V lookup: CDR1 SEHNR, CDR2 FQNEAQ (reference sequence). CDR3 length: 13 residues.

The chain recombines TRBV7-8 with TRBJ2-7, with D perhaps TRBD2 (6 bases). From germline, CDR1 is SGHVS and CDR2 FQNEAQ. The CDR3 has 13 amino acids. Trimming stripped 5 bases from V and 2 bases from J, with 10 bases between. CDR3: CASSPGAPYEQYF. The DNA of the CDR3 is TGTGCCAGCAGCCCGGGAGCCCCCTACGAGCAGTACTTC. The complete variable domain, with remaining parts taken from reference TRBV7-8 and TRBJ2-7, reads GAGVSQSPRYKVAKRGQDVALRCDPISGHVSLFWYQQALGQGPEFLTYFQNEAQLDKSGLPSDRFFAERPEGSVSTLKIQRTQQEDSAVYLCASSPGAPYEQYFGPGTRLTVT.

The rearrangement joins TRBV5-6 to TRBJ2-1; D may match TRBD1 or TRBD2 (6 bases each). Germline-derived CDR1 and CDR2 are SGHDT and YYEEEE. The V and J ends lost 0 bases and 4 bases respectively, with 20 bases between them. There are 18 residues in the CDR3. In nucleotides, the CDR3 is TGTGCCAGCAGCTTGGGGGGGGCGGCAGGCTCCGTTTACAATGAGCAGTTCTTC. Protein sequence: CASSLGGAAGSVYNEQFF.

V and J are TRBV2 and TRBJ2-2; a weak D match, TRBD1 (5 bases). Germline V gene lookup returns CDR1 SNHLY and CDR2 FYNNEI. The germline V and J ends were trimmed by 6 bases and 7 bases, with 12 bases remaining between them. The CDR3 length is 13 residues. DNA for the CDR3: TGTGCCAGCAGGGTAGGGGTTAGCGGGGAGCTGTTTTTT. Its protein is CASRVGVSGELFF.

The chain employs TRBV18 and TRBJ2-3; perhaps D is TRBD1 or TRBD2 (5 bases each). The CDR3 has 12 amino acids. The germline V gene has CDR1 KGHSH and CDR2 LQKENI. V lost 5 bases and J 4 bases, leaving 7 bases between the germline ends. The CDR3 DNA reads TGTGCCAGCTCAGGGACCCCAGATACGCAGTATTTT. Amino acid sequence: CASSGTPDTQYF.

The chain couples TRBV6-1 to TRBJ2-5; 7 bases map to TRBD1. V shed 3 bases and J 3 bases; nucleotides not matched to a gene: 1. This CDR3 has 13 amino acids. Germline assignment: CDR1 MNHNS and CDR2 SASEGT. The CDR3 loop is CASSDTGEETQYF. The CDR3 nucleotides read TGTGCCAGCAGTGACACAGGGGAAGAGACCCAGTACTTC.

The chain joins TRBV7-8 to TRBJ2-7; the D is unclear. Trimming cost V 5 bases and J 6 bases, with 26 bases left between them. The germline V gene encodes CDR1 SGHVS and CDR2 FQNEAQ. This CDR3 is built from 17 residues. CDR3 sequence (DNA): TGTGCCAGCAGCCGCCGTCGAATGGGTCGCGAATTGGGCGAGCAGTACTTC. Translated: CASSRRRMGRELGEQYF.

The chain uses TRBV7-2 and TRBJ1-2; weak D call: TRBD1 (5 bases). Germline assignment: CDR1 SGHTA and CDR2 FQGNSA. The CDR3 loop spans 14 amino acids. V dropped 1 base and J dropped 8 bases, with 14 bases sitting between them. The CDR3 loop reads CASSLEGRQGGYTF. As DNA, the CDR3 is TGTGCCAGCAGCTTAGAGGGGAGGCAGGGAGGCTACACCTTC.

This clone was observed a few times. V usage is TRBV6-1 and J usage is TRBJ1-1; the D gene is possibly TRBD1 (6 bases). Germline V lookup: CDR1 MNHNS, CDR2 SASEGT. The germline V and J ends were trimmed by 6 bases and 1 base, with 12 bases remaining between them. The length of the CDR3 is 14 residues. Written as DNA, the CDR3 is TGTGCCAGCAGGGGACCGACAGGGAACACTGAAGCTTTCTTT. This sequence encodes CASRGPTGNTEAFF.

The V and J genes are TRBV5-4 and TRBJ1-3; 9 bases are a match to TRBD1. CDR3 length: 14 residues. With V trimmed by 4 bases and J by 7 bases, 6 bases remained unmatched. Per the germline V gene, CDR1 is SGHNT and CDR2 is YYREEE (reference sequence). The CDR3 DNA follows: TGTGCCAGCAGCAACCGACAGGGGGACAACACCATATATTTT. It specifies CASSNRQGDNTIYF.

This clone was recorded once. The CDR3 protein is CARFVQPQHF. CDR3 in DNA: TGCGCCCGCTTCGTTCAGCCCCAGCATTTT. The rearrangement joins TRBV10-2 to TRBJ1-5; no clear D. From germline, CDR1 is WSHSY and CDR2 SAAADI. This CDR3 is 10 amino acids long. V gave up 11 bases and J gave up 6 bases, with 8 bases separating them.

The CDR3 here is CASSLAESSYNEQFF. As DNA, the CDR3 is TGTGCCAGCAGTTTAGCGGAGAGCTCCTACAATGAGCAGTTCTTC. The chain couples TRBV5-5 to TRBJ2-1, with D perhaps TRBD2 (6 bases). The CDR3 loop spans 15 amino acids. The germline CDR1 and CDR2 sequences are SGHKS and YYEKEE (reference sequence). The V and J ends lost 5 bases and 0 bases respectively, with 12 bases between them.

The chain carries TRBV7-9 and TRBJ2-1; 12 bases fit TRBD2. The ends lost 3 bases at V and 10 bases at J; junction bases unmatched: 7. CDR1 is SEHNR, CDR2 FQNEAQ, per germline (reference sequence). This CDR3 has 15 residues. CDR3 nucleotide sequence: TGTGCCAGCAGCTTCGCTAGCGGGAGGGCCATCGAGCAGTTCTTC. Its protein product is CASSFASGRAIEQFF. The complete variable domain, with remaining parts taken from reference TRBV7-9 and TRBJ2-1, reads DTGVSQNPRHKITKRGQNVTFRCDPISEHNRLYWYRQTLGQGPEFLTYFQNEAQLEKSRLLSDRFSAERPKGSFSTLEIQRTEQGDSAMYLCASSFASGRAIEQFFGPGTRLTVL.

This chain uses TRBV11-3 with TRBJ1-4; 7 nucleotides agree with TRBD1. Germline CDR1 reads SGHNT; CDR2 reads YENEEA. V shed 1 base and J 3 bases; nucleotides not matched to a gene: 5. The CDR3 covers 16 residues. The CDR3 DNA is TGTGCCAGCAGCTTAGTATCGGGACAGTCTAATGAAAAACTGTTTTTT. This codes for CASSLVSGQSNEKLFF.